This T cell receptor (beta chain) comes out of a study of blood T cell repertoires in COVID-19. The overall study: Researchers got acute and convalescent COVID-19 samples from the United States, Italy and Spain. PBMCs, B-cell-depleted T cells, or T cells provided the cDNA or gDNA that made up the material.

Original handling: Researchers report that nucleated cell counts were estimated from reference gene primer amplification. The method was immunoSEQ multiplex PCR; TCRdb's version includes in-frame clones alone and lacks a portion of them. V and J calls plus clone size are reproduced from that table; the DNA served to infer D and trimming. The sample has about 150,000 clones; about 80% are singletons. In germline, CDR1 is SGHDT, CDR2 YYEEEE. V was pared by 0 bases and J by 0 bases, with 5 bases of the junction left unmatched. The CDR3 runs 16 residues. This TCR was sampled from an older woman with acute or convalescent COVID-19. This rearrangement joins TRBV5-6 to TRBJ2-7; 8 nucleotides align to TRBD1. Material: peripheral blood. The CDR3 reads CASSLAGTGGSYEQYF. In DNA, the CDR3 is TGTGCCAGCAGCTTGGCCGGGACAGGAGGCTCCTACGAGCAGTACTTC.